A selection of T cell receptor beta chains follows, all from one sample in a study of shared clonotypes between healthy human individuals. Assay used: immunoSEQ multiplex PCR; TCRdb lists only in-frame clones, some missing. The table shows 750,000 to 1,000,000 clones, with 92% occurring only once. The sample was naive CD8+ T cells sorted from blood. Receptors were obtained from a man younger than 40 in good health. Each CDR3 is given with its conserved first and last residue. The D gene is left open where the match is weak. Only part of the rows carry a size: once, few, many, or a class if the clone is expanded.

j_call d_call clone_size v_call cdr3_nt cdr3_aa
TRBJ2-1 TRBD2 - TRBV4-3 TGCGCCAGCAGCCTAGGGACTAGGGGGGCCAATGAGCAGTTCTTC CASSLGTRGANEQFF
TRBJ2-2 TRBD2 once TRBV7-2 TGTGCCAGCAGCTTACCGGGACTAGCGTACACCGGGGAGCTGTTTTTT CASSLPGLAYTGELFF
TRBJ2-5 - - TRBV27 TGTGCCAGCAGTTGGGCGGGCCAAGAGACCCAGTACTTC CASSWAGQETQYF
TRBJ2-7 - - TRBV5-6 TGTGCCAGCAGCTCTGAACCGCAGGGGCCCAGCTCCTACGAGCAGTACTTC CASSSEPQGPSSYEQYF
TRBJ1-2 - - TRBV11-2 TGTGCCAGCAGCCTAGGACGGGAGAAGGCCACTAACTATGGCTACACCTTC CASSLGREKATNYGYTF
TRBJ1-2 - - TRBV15 TGTGCCACCAGCAGAGATACAGGACCTATGCAAGGCTACACCTTC CATSRDTGPMQGYTF
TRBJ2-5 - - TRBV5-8 TGTGCCAGCAGCTTGCAGGCCTTCGGGGCCCGGGAGACCCAGTACTTC CASSLQAFGARETQYF
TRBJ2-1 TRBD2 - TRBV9 TGTGCCAGCAGCCCATCTAGCGGGGTAAATGAGCAGTTCTTC CASSPSSGVNEQFF
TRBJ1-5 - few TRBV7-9 TGTGCCAGCAGCTTAGGACTAGGCAATCAGCCCCAGCATTTT CASSLGLGNQPQHF
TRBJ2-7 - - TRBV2 TGTGCCACTCCGCATAGCGGATCCTACGAGCAGTACTTC CATPHSGSYEQYF
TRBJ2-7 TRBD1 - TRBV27 TGTGCCAGCAGTTACGGGACAGGAGCCTACGAGCAGTACTTC CASSYGTGAYEQYF
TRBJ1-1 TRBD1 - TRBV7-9 TGTGCCAGCAGCTTTTCCCGGGACAGTAAGAACACTGAAGCTTTCTTT CASSFSRDSKNTEAFF
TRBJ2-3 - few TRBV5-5 TGTGCCAGCAACCGCGGTGGAGGCGCAGATACGCAGTATTTT CASNRGGGADTQYF
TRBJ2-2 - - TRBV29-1 TGCAGCGTATGCAGAGACGGGGCCGGGACCGGGGAGCTGTTTTTT CSVCRDGAGTGELFF
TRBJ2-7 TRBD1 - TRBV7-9 TGTGCCAGCAGCCCCCCCCGACAGGGCTACGAGCAGTACTTC CASSPPRQGYEQYF
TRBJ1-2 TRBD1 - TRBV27 TGTGCCAGCAGACCCCATCCAGGGGGCAACTATGGCTACACCTTC CASRPHPGGNYGYTF
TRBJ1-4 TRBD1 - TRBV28 TGTGCCAGCAGTGCCCGGACAGGGCTGGGAAAACTGTTTTTT CASSARTGLGKLFF
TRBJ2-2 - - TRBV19 TGTGCCAGTAGTATAGATGCTTGGGCGGGAAACACCGGGGAGCTGCTTTTT CASSIDAWAGNTGELLF